This entry is about one T cell receptor beta chain. What it binds is not known. The CDR3 extends 3 residues past the end of the read, so its final part is completed from the germline J gene. The data were taken from a study of T cells in women clearing cervical HPV infection. Across the whole study: Controls gave blood once infection was undetectable; cases at lesion identification. For cases, blood was sampled a median about 140 days after lesion detection, interquartile range roughly 80 to 200 days.

The CDR3 loop spans 12 amino acids. Germline assignment: CDR1 SGHDT and CDR2 YYEEEE. Trimming pared 4 bases from V and 4 bases from J, leaving 8 bases between. Overall study results and limits: TRBV6-7 abundance was lower in cases than controls (0.11% versus 0.16%).

TCRdb's table, derived via immunoSEQ multiplex PCR, lists solely in-frame clones and lacks some. The repertoire table contains tens of thousands of clones. The rearrangement links TRBV5-6 to TRBJ1-2, with a tentative D call TRBD1 (6 bases). The sequence came from a woman between 18 and 70 years old with a cervical HPV16 infection that either progressed to CIN3+ or cleared (not recorded which). Sequencing input: blood buffy coat. The CDR3 sequence is CASSVTGYGYTF. The sequenced CDR3 bases are TGTGCCAGCAGCGTGACAGGCTATGGC.